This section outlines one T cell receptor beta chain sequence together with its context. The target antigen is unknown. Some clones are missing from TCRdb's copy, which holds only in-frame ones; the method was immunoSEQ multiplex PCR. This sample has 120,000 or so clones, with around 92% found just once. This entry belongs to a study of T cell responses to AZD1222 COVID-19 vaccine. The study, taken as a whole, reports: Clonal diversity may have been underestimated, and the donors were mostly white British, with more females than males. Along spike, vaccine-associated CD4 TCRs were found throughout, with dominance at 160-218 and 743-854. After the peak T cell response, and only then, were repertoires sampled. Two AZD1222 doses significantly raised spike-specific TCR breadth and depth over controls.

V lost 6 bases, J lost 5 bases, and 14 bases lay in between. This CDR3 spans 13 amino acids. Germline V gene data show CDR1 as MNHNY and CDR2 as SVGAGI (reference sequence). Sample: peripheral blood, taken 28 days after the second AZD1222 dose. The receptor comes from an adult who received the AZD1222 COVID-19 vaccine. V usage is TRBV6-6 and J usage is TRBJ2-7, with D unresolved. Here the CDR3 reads CASSLDDENEQYF. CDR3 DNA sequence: TGTGCCAGCAGCTTAGACGACGAGAACGAGCAGTACTTC.